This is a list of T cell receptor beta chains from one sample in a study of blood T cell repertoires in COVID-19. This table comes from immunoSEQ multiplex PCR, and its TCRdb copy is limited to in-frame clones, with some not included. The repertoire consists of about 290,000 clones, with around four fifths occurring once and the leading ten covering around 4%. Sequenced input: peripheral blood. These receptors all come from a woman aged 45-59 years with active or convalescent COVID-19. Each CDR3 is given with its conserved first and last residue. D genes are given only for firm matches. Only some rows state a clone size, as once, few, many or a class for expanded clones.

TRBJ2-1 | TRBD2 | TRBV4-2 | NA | CASSQGLASSYNEQFF | TGTGCCAGCAGCCAAGGACTAGCGAGCTCCTACAATGAGCAGTTCTTC
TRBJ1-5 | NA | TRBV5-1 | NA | CASSLGESNQPQHF | TGCGCCAGCAGCTTGGGAGAGAGCAATCAGCCCCAGCATTTT
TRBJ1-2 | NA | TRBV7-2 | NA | CASSPGTGSVGYTF | TGTGCCAGCAGCCCGGGGACCGGGAGCGTGGGCTACACCTTC
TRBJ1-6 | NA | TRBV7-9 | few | CASRTGDFASLHF | TGTGCCAGCAGGACAGGAGATTTTGCATCCCTCCACTTT
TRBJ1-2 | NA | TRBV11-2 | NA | CASSLDPFYGYTF | TGTGCCAGCAGCTTAGATCCCTTTTATGGCTACACCTTC
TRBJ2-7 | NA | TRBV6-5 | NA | CASSRSKVGDEQYF | TGTGCCAGCAGCCGATCGAAGGTCGGGGACGAGCAGTACTTC
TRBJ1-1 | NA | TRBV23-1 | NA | CASSQSAMNTEAFF | TGCGCCAGCAGTCAATCGGCAATGAACACTGAAGCTTTCTTT
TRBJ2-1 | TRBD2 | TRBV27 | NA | CASRYSLAGSYNEQFF | TGTGCCAGCAGATACTCACTAGCGGGGTCCTACAATGAGCAGTTCTTC
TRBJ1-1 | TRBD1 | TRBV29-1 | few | CSVARDRGYTEAFF | TGCAGCGTTGCACGGGACAGGGGATACACTGAAGCTTTCTTT
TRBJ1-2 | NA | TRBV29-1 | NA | CSVEIGAESNYGYTF | TGCAGCGTTGAAATAGGGGCAGAATCTAACTATGGCTACACCTTC
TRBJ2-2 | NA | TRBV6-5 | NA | CAISRAGNTGELFF | TGTGCCATTTCAAGGGCGGGGAACACCGGGGAGCTGTTTTTT
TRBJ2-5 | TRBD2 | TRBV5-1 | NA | CASSLWATGSGSTVTQYF | TGCGCCAGCAGCTTATGGGCGACCGGCAGCGGGAGTACGGTGACCCAGTACTTC
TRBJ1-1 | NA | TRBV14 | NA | CASSQVYPEAFF | TGTGCCAGCAGCCAAGTCTATCCTGAAGCTTTCTTT
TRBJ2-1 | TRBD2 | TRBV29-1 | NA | CSVGGLAGGFYNEQFF | TGCAGCGTTGGGGGTCTAGCGGGAGGGTTTTACAATGAGCAGTTCTTC
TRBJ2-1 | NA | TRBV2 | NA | CASGLGDEQFF | TGTGCCAGCGGACTCGGGGATGAGCAGTTCTTC
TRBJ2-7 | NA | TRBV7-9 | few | CASSPLGGTSYEQYF | TGTGCCAGCAGCCCGTTGGGGGGAACCTCCTACGAGCAGTACTTC
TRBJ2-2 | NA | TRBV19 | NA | CASSIGVRSTGELFF | TGTGCCAGTAGTATCGGGGTTCGGAGCACCGGGGAGCTGTTTTTT
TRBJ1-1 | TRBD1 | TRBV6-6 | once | CASSQRDRRNTEAFF | TGTGCCAGCAGTCAGAGGGACAGGCGGAACACTGAAGCTTTCTTT
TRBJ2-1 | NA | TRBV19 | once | CASSFPPSDEQFF | TGTGCCAGTAGTTTCCCCCCCTCCGATGAGCAGTTCTTC
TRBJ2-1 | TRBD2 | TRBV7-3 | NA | CASSSQGAGEPYNEQFF | TGTGCCAGCAGCTCCCAAGGGGCGGGAGAACCCTACAATGAGCAGTTCTTC
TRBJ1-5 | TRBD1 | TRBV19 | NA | CASSPQAGGGGQPQHF | TGTGCCAGTAGTCCGCAAGCAGGGGGCGGGGGTCAGCCCCAGCATTTT
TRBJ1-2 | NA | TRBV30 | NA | CAWSSGGAGYTF | TGTGCCTGGAGTAGCGGCGGAGCTGGCTACACCTTC
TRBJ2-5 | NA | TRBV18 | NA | CASSPPGTSETQYF | TGTGCCAGCTCACCCCCCGGGACTTCAGAGACCCAGTACTTC
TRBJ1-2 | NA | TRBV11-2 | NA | CASSLEQGLHGYTF | TGTGCCAGCAGCTTAGAGCAGGGGCTCCATGGCTACACCTTC
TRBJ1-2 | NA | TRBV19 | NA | CASSRGPSGYGYTF | TGTGCCAGTAGTAGGGGGCCCAGCGGCTATGGCTACACCTTC
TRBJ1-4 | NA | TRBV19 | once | CASTGAGEKLFF | TGTGCCAGCACCGGTGCGGGGGAAAAACTGTTTTTT
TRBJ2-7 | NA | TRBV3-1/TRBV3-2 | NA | CASSPTGYEQYF | TGTGCCAGCAGCCCGACAGGATACGAGCAGTACTTC
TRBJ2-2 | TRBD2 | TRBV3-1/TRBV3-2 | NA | CASSQLRESTGELFF | TGTGCCAGCAGCCAACTGCGGGAGAGCACCGGGGAGCTGTTTTTT
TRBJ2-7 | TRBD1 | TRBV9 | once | CASSVGTGPSEQYF | TGTGCCAGCAGCGTAGGGACAGGGCCCTCCGAGCAGTACTTC
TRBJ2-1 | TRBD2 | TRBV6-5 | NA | CASSYSFGRAANEQFF | TGTGCCAGCAGTTACTCCTTCGGGAGGGCCGCCAATGAGCAGTTCTTC
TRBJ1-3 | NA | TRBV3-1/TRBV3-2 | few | CASSQVARGDTIYF | TGTGCCAGCAGCCAAGTTGCCAGGGGAGACACCATATATTTT
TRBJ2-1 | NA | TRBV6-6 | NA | CASSYDGERIYNEQFF | TGTGCCAGCAGTTACGATGGGGAGCGGATTTACAATGAGCAGTTCTTC
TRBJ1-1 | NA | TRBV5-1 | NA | CASSLVRNTEAFF | TGCGCCAGCAGCTTGGTTAGAAACACTGAAGCTTTCTTT
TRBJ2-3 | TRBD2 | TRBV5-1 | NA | CASSFSGSSDTQYF | TGCGCCAGCAGCTTTAGCGGGAGTTCAGATACGCAGTATTTT
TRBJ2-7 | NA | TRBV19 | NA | CASSMGLVSEQYF | TGTGCCAGTAGTATGGGGCTGGTCTCCGAGCAGTACTTC
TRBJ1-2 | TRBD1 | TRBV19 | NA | CASTPGQAGYGYTF | TGTGCCAGTACCCCGGGACAGGCAGGCTATGGCTACACCTTC
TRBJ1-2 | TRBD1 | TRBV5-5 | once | CASSAGQGALGYGYTF | TGTGCCAGCAGCGCGGGACAGGGGGCGTTGGGTTATGGCTACACCTTC
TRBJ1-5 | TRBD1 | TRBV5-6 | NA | CASSSDRGRGPQHF | TGTGCCAGCAGCTCGGACAGGGGCAGGGGGCCCCAGCATTTT
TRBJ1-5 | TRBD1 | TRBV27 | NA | CASSPTQGVIQPQHF | TGTGCCAGCAGTCCCACCCAGGGGGTTATTCAGCCCCAGCATTTT
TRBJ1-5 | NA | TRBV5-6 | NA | CASSLRAAGAPQHF | TGTGCCAGCAGCTTGAGGGCAGCGGGAGCGCCCCAGCATTTT
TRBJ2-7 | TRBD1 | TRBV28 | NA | CASSFDRGISYEQYF | TGTGCCAGCAGTTTTGACAGGGGCATCTCCTACGAGCAGTACTTC
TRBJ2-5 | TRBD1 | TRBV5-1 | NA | CASSIMDREETQYF | TGCGCCAGCAGCATTATGGACAGGGAAGAGACCCAGTACTTC
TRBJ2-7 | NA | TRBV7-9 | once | CASSLAYEKGSSSYEQYF | TGTGCCAGCAGCTTAGCGTACGAGAAGGGGTCTAGCTCCTACGAGCAGTACTTC
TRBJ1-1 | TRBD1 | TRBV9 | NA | CASSAGDSRNTEAFF | TGTGCCAGCAGCGCCGGGGACAGCAGGAACACTGAAGCTTTCTTT
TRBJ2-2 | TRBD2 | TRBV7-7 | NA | CASSLATSGSGGELFF | TGTGCCAGCAGCTTAGCGACTAGCGGGAGCGGCGGGGAGCTGTTTTTT
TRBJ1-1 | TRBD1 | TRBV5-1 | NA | CASSSGTGAINTEAFF | TGCGCCAGCAGCTCCGGGACAGGGGCGATAAACACTGAAGCTTTCTTT
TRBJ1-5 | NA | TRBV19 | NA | CASSMMSGYQPQHF | TGTGCCAGTAGTATGATGTCAGGGTATCAGCCCCAGCATTTT
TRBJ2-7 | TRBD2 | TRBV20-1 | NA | CSASSLAGAPYPYEQYF | TGCAGTGCTAGTTCGCTAGCGGGAGCTCCCTACCCCTACGAGCAGTACTTC
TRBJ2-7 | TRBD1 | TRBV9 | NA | CASTNPGDRAYEQYF | TGTGCCAGCACCAACCCAGGGGACAGGGCCTACGAGCAGTACTTC
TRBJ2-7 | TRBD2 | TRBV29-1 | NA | CSVRRGLAGGDEQYF | TGCAGCGTTCGGAGGGGACTAGCGGGAGGGGACGAGCAGTACTTC
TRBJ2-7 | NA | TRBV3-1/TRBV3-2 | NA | CASSQGLESYEQYF | TGTGCCAGCAGCCAAGGACTAGAATCCTACGAGCAGTACTTC